The 18 T cell receptor beta chains below all came from one sample that was sequenced in a study of shared clonotypes between healthy human individuals. TCRdb's table, derived via immunoSEQ multiplex PCR, lists solely in-frame clones and lacks some. The table records about 1.4 million clones, around 97% of them present only once. Source material: naive CD4+ T cells sorted from blood. Subset noted: CD45RA+ positively selected. The receptors shown here come from a man aged 25 to 45 in good health.

The genes are TRBV9 and TRBJ1-2; no reliable D call. V dropped 4 bases and J dropped 2 bases, with 9 bases sitting between them. The germline V gene encodes CDR1 SGDLS and CDR2 YYNGEE. CDR3 length: 13 residues. In DNA form, the CDR3 reads TGTGCCAGCAGCCTTATCCTCAACTATGGCTACACCTTC. It codes for CASSLILNYGYTF.

This chain links TRBV6-6 with TRBJ2-2; D tentatively reads TRBD1 or TRBD2 (6 bases each). Germline-derived CDR1 and CDR2 are MNHNY and SVGAGI (reference sequence). Trimming cost V 0 bases and J 8 bases, with 13 bases left between them. The CDR3 extends over 15 amino acids. This CDR3 is CASSYSMSGAGELFF. DNA for the CDR3: TGTGCCAGCAGTTACTCGATGTCGGGGGCGGGGGAGCTGTTTTTT.

This chain joins TRBV9 and TRBJ1-3; D unresolved. Germline CDR1 is SGDLS and CDR2 is YYNGEE. V dropped 4 bases and J dropped 0 bases, with 14 bases sitting between them. This CDR3 has 16 residues. The DNA for the CDR3 is TGTGCCAGCAGCCTCCCACTGGGGAGCTCTGGAAACACCATATATTTT. This sequence encodes CASSLPLGSSGNTIYF. Variable domain in full (rest from reference TRBV9 and TRBJ1-3): DSGVTQTPKHLITATGQRVTLRCSPRSGDLSVYWYQQSLDQGLQFLIQYYNGEERAKGNILERFSAQQFPDLHSELNLSSLELGDSALYFCASSLPLGSSGNTIYFGEGSWLTVV.

The rearrangement links TRBV4-3 to TRBJ1-4; TRBD1 agrees at 10 bases. V lost 1 base and J lost 5; bases outside the gene matches: 7. Germline CDR1 and CDR2: LGHNA and YSLEER. The length of the CDR3 is 17 residues. CDR3 coding DNA: TGCGCCAGCAGCCAAGCGATCCCGGGACAGGGGAATGAAAAACTGTTTTTT. It codes for CASSQAIPGQGNEKLFF.

The CDR3 DNA is TGCGCCAGCAGCCGAGCCGTAGGGGGACCTAACACCGGGGAGCTGTTTTTT. This sequence encodes CASSRAVGGPNTGELFF. The chain carries TRBV4-3 and TRBJ2-2, with D perhaps matching TRBD1 (6 bases). The CDR3 spans 17 residues. V was shortened by 4 bases and J by 2 bases, with 17 bases between the two germline ends. Germline V gene lookup returns CDR1 LGHNA and CDR2 YSLEER.

This rearrangement joins TRBV19 to TRBJ2-7, with D perhaps TRBD2 (5 bases). V was pared by 5 bases and J by 0 bases, with 11 bases between. Germline CDR1 is LNHDA and CDR2 is SQIVND (reference sequence). The CDR3 is 14 residues long. The CDR3 spells CASSPGLSSYEQYF. CDR3 nucleotide sequence: TGTGCCAGTAGTCCAGGACTCAGCTCCTACGAGCAGTACTTC.

The gene calls are TRBV7-2 and TRBJ2-5, with 8 bases that match TRBD2. The trim removed 5 bases at V and 5 bases at J, leaving 7 bases unmatched. The germline V gene has CDR1 SGHTA and CDR2 FQGNSA. This CDR3 spans 14 amino acids. CDR3 in amino acids: CASSPLRGGETQYF. CDR3 bases: TGTGCCAGCAGCCCATTACGCGGGGGGGAGACCCAGTACTTC.

The chain couples TRBV29-1 to TRBJ2-6; D may correspond to TRBD1 or TRBD2 (7 bases each). V was clipped by 6 bases and J by 2 bases, with 17 bases between them. The CDR3 runs to 16 residues. Germline V lookup: CDR1 SQVTM, CDR2 ANQGSEA. Here the CDR3 reads CSVLLSGTAGANVLTF. The CDR3 DNA reads as TGCAGCGTCTTACTGAGCGGGACAGCTGGGGCCAACGTCCTGACTTTC.

This clone was seen just once. The chain combines TRBV18 with TRBJ2-7; 7 nucleotides match TRBD1. V trimming: 3 bases; J trimming: 5 bases; junction bases outside the gene matches: 19. CDR3 length: 18 amino acids. The germline V gene encodes CDR1 KGHSH and CDR2 LQKENI. The CDR3 sequence: CASSPILAHRGTQNEQYF. CDR3 sequence (DNA): TGTGCCAGCTCACCGATACTCGCTCACAGGGGAACTCAGAACGAGCAGTACTTC.

The rearrangement joins TRBV18 to TRBJ1-1, with D unresolved. There are 13 residues in the CDR3. In germline, CDR1 is KGHSH, CDR2 LQKENI. With 5 bases removed from V and 8 bases from J, the gap between germline ends came to 15 bases. The DNA of the CDR3 is TGTGCCAGCTCAATATCGGGCCGATTCGAAGCTTTCTTT. This sequence encodes CASSISGRFEAFF.

The rearrangement uses TRBV5-6 and TRBJ2-6; D gene uncertain. Germline CDR1 and CDR2: SGHDT and YYEEEE. The V gene lost 4 bases and the J gene lost 6 bases, with 20 bases spanning the gap. The CDR3 is 17 residues long. In DNA, the CDR3 is TGTGCCAGCAGCCAAACGGACGGTGTTCATGAGGCCAACGTCCTGACTTTC. It codes for CASSQTDGVHEANVLTF.

Only one count was recorded for this clone. The genes are TRBV5-1 and TRBJ2-4; 8 bases are a match to TRBD1. CDR1 and CDR2 from the germline V gene are SGHRS and YFSETQ. The CDR3 consists of 20 residues. V trimming: 5 bases; J trimming: 2 bases; junction bases outside the gene matches: 21. The CDR3 protein is CASSPLLGDRNLKTKNIQYF. DNA for the CDR3: TGCGCCAGCAGTCCTCTCCTGGGGGACAGGAACTTAAAAACCAAAAACATTCAGTACTTC.

The V gene is TRBV9, the J gene TRBJ2-5, with D unresolved. The CDR3 has 11 amino acids. V was shortened by 7 bases and J by 5 bases, with 9 bases between the two germline ends. From germline, CDR1 is SGDLS and CDR2 YYNGEE. The CDR3 spells CASGNWETQYF. The CDR3 nucleotides are TGTGCCAGCGGAAACTGGGAGACCCAGTACTTC.

This clone appeared a single time. The chain uses TRBV21-1 and TRBJ1-2. TRBV21-1 corresponds to a pseudogene. The CDR3 is 15 residues long. In nucleotides, the CDR3 is TGTGCCCCCCGGCCGAGGAGCAGAGCTAACTATGGCTACACCTTC. This encodes CAPRPRSRANYGYTF.

This clone was seen once. This chain links TRBV28 with TRBJ1-2; 7 bases line up with TRBD1. In germline, CDR1 is MDHEN, CDR2 SYDVKM. This CDR3 spans 14 amino acids. Trimming removed 2 bases from V and 7 bases from J; junction bases left unmatched: 7. DNA for the CDR3: TGTGCCAGCAGTTTAAACGGCAGGGGGGCTGGCTACACCTTC. This encodes CASSLNGRGAGYTF.

This rearrangement joins TRBV5-3 to TRBJ1-2, with a possible D match to TRBD1 (5 bases). TRBV5-3 is sorted into the ORF group, with uncertain function. This CDR3 is built from 12 residues. V was shortened by 8 bases and J by 2 bases, with 10 bases between the two germline ends. The CDR3 DNA reads TGTGCCAGTTTCCGGGACAACTATGGCTACACCTTC. Its translation is CASFRDNYGYTF.

Details on this clone: Other DNA sequences in this sample translate to the same CDR3. The chain employs TRBV28 and TRBJ1-2; D is uncertain. Deletions cut 7 bases from V and 3 bases from J, with 6 bases between. The CDR3 spans 11 residues. CDR1 is MDHEN, CDR2 SYDVKM, per germline. The CDR3 is CASNRDYGYTF. Here the CDR3 DNA reads TGTGCCAGCAATCGAGACTATGGCTACACCTTC.

The chain has TRBV7-9 and TRBJ2-2; possibly TRBD1 for D (5 bases). Trimming took 1 base from V and 6 from J, leaving 6 bases between them. This CDR3 has 13 residues. Germline V gene data show CDR1 as SEHNR and CDR2 as FQNEAQ (reference sequence). The CDR3 region has the DNA TGTGCCAGCAGCTTAGAAGGGGCCGGGGAGCTGTTTTTT. The encoded protein is CASSLEGAGELFF.